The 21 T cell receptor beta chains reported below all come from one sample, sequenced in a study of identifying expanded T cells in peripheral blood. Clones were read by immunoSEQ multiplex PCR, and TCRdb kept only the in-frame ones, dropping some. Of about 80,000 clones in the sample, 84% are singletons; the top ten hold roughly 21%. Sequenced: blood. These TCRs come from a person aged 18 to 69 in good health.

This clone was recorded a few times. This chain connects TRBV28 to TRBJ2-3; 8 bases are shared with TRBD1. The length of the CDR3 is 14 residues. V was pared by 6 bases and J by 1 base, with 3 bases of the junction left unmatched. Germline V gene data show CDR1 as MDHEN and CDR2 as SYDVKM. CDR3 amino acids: CASSPDRGTDTQYF. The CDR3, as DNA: TGTGCCAGCAGCCCGGACAGGGGCACAGATACGCAGTATTTT.

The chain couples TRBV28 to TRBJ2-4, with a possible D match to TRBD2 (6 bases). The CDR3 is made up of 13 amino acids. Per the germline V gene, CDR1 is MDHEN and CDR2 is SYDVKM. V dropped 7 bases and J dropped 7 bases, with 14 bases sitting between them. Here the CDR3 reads CASTLERGNIQYF. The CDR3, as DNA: TGTGCCAGCACCCTCGAACGGGGGAACATTCAGTACTTC.

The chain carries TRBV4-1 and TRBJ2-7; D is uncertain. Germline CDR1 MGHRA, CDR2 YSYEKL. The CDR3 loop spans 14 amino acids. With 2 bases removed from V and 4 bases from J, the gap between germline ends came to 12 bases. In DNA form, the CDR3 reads TGCGCCAGCAGCCAAAGTCAGTTCCGTTACGAGCAGTACTTC. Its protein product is CASSQSQFRYEQYF.

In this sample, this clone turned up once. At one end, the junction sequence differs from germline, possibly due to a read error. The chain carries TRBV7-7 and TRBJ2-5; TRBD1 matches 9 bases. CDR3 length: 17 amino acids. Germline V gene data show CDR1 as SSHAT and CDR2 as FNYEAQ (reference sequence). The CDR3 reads CASSLAFSTGGKETQYF. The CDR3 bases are TGTGCTAGCAGCTTAGCTTTCTCGACAGGGGGAAAAGAGACCCAGTACTTC.

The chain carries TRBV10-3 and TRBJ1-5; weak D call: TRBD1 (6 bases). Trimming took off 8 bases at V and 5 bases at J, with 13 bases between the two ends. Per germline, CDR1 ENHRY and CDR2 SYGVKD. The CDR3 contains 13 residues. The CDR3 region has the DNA TGTGCCATCCAGGCAGGGGACTATCAGCCCCAGCATTTT. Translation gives CAIQAGDYQPQHF.

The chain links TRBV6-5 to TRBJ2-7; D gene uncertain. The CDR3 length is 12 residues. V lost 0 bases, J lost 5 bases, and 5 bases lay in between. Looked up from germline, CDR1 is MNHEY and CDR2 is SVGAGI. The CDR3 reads CASSYSEHEQYF. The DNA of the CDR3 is TGTGCCAGCAGTTACTCAGAACACGAGCAGTACTTC.

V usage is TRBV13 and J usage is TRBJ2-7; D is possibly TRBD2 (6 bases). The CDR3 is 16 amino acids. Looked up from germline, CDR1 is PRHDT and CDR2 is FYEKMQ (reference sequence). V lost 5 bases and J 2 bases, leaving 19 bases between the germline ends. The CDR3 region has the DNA TGTGCCAGCAGCGCCAGGGACTTCAAAACGCCCTACGAGCAGTACTTC. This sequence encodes CASSARDFKTPYEQYF. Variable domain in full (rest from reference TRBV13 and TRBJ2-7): AAGVIQSPRHLIKEKRETATLKCYPIPRHDTVYWYQQGPGQDPQFLISFYEKMQSDKGSIPDRFSAQQFSDYHSELNMSSLELGDSALYFCASSARDFKTPYEQYFGPGTRLTVT.

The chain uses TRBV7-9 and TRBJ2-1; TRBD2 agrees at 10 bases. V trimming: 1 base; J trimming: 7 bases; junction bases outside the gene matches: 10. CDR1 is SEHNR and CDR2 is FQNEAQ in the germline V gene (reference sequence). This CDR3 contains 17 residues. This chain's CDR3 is CASSLGAGGPVLNEQFF. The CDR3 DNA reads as TGTGCCAGCAGCTTAGGAGCGGGAGGGCCGGTGTTGAATGAGCAGTTCTTC.

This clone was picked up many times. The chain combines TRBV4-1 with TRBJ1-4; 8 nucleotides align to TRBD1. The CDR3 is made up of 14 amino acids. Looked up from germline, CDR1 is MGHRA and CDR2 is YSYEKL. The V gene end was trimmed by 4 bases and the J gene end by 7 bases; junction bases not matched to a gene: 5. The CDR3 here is CASSRDRGSEKLFF. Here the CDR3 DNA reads TGCGCCAGCAGCCGCGACAGGGGATCTGAAAAACTGTTTTTT.

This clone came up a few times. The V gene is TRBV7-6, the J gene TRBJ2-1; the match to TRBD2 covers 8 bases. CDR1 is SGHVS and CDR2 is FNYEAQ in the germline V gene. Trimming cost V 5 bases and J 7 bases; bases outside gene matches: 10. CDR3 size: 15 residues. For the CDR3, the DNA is TGTGCCAGCAGCCAGGGGTCCTCTAGCGGGAATGAGCAGTTCTTC. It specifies CASSQGSSSGNEQFF.

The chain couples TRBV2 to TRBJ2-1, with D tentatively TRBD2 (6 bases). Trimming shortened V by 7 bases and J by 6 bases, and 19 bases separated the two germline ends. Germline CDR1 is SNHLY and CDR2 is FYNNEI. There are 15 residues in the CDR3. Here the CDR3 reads CASNRGNSGPNEQFF. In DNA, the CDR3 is TGTGCCAGCAACAGAGGAAATAGCGGCCCCAATGAGCAGTTCTTC.

The CDR3, as DNA: TGTGCCAGCAGCTTATCTCACAGTTCCTACGAGCAGTACTTC. Its protein product is CASSLSHSSYEQYF. The chain joins TRBV7-6 to TRBJ2-7; D is ambiguous. From germline, CDR1 is SGHVS and CDR2 FNYEAQ. V was shortened by 2 bases and J by 1 base, with 9 bases between the two germline ends. CDR3 length: 14 residues.

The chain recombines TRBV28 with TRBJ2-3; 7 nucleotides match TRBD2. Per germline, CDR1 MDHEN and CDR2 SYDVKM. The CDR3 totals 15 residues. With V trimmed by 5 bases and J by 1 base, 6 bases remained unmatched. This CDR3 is CASSLSGAGTDTQYF. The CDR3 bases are TGTGCCAGCAGTCTAAGCGGGGCCGGCACAGATACGCAGTATTTT.

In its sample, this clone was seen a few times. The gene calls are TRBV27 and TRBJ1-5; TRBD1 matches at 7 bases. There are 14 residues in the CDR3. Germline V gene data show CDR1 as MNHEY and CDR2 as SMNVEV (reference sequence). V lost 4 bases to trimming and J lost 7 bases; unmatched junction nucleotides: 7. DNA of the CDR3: TGTGCCAGCAGTTCAGCAGGGGGGACACAGCCCCAGCATTTT. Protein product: CASSSAGGTQPQHF.

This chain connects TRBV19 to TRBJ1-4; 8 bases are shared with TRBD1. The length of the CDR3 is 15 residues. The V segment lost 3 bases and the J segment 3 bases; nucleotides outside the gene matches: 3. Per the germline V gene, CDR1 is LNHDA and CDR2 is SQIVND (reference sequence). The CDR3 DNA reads TGTGCCAGTAGTATCCGGACAGGGCCTAATGAAAAACTGTTTTTT. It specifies CASSIRTGPNEKLFF.

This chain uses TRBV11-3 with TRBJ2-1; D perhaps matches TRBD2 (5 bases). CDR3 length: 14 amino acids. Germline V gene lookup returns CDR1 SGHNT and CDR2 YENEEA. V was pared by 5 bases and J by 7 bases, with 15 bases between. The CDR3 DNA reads TGTGCCAGCAGCGTCCACGGGGATTCGAATGAGCAGTTCTTC. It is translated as CASSVHGDSNEQFF.

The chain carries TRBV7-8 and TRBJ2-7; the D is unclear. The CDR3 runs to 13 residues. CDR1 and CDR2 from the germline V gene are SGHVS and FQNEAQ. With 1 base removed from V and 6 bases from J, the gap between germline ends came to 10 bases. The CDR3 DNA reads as TGTGCCAGCAGCTTAGGGCAATTGGGCGAGCAGTACTTC. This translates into CASSLGQLGEQYF.

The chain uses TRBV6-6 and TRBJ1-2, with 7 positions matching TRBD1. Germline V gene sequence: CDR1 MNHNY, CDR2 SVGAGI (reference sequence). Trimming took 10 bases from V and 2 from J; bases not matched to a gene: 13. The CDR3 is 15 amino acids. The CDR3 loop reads CATIPTGATNYGYTF. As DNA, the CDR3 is TGTGCCACCATCCCAACAGGGGCCACAAACTATGGCTACACCTTC.

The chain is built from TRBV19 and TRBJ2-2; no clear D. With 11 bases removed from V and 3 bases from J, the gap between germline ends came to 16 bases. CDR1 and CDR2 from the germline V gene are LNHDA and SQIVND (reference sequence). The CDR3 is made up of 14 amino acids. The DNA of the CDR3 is TGTGCCGCACGTCAGACCCGAGACACCGGGGAGCTGTTTTTT. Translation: CAARQTRDTGELFF.

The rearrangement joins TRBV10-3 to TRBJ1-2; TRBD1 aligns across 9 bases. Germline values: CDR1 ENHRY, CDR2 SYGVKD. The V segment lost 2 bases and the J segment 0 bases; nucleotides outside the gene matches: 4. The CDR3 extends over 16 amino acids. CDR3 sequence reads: CAISERRDRANYGYTF. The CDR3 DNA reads TGTGCCATCAGTGAGCGCCGGGACAGGGCTAACTATGGCTACACCTTC.

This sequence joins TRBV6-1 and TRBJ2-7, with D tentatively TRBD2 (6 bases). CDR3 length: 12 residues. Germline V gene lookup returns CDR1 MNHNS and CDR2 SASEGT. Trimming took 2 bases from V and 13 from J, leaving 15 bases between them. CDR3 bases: TGTGCCAGCAGTGAAACATGGAGGGGTGAATACTTC. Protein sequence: CASSETWRGEYF.